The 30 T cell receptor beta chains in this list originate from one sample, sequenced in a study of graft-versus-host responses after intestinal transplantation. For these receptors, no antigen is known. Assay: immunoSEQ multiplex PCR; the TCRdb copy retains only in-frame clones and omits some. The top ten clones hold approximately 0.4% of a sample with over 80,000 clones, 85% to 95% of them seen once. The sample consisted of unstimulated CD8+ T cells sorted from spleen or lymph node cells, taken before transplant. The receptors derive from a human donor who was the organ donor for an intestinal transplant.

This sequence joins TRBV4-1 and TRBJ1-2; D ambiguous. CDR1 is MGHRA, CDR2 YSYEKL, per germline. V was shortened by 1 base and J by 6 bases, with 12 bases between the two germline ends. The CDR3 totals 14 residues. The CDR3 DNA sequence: TGCGCCAGCAGCCAAGGGTCCTTGGGCAATGGCTACACCTTC. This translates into CASSQGSLGNGYTF.

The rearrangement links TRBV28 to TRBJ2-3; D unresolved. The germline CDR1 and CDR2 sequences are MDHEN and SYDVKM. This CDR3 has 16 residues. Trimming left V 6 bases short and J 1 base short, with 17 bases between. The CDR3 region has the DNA TGTGCCAGCAGCCCAACTACCCAAGGAGGCACAGATACGCAGTATTTT. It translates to CASSPTTQGGTDTQYF.

The CDR3 loop is CASTLGVNTGELFF. In nucleotides, the CDR3 is TGTGCCAGCACCCTAGGGGTGAACACCGGGGAGCTGTTTTTT. The chain uses TRBV28 and TRBJ2-2; possibly TRBD1 for D (5 bases). V lost 7 bases and J lost 1, with 10 bases in between. The germline CDR1 and CDR2 sequences are MDHEN and SYDVKM. The CDR3 runs to 14 residues.

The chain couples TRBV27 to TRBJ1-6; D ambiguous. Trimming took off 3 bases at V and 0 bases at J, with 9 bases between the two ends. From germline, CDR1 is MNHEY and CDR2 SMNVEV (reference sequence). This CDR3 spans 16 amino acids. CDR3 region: CASSLEGSSYNSPLHF. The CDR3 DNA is TGTGCCAGCAGTTTGGAGGGAAGCTCCTATAATTCACCCCTCCACTTT.

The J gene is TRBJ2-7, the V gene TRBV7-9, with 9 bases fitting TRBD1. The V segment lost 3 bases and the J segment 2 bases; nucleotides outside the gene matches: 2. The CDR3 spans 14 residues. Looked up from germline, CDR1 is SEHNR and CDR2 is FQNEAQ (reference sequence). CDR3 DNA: TGTGCCAGCAGCTTCGACAGGGGGGCCTACGAGCAGTACTTC. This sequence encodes CASSFDRGAYEQYF.

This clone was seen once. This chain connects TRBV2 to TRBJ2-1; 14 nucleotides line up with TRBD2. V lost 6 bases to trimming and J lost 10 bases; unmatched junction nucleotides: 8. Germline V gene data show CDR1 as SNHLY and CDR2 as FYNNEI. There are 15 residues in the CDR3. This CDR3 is CASRETSGGAREQFF. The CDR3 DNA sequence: TGTGCCAGCAGAGAGACTAGCGGGGGGGCACGGGAGCAGTTCTTC.

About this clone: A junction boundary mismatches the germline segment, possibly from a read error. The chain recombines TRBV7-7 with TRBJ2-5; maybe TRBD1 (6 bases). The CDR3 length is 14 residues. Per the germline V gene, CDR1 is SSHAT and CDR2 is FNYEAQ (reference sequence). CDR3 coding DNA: TGTGCTAGCAGCCCCTTCAGGGGTTCTGAGACCCAGTACTTC. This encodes CASSPFRGSETQYF.

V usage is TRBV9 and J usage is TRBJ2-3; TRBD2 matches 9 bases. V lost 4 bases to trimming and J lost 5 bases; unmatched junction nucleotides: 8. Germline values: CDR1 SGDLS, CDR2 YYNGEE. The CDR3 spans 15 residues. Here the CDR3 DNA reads TGTGCCAGCAGCTCTAGCGGGGCCCCAGGAGATACGCAGTATTTT. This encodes CASSSSGAPGDTQYF.

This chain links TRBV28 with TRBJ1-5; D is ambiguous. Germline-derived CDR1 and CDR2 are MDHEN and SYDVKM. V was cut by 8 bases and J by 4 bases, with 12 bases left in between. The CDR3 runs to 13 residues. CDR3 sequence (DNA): TGTGCCAGCGTCCCACCTAATAATCAGCCCCAGCATTTT. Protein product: CASVPPNNQPQHF.

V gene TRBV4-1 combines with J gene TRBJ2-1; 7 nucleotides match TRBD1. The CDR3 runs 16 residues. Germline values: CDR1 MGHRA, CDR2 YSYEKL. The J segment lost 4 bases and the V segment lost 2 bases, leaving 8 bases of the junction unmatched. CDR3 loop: CASSQPGTVLYNEQFF. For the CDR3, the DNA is TGCGCCAGCAGCCAACCGGGGACAGTCCTTTACAATGAGCAGTTCTTC.

The CDR3 DNA reads TGTGCCAGTAGTATGGGAGTCGGGGCTTTCTTT. Protein: CASSMGVGAFF. The genes are TRBV19 and TRBJ1-1, with D unresolved. The CDR3 totals 11 residues. Trimming took off 3 bases at V and 11 bases at J, with 10 bases between the two ends. CDR1 and CDR2 from the germline V gene are LNHDA and SQIVND (reference sequence).

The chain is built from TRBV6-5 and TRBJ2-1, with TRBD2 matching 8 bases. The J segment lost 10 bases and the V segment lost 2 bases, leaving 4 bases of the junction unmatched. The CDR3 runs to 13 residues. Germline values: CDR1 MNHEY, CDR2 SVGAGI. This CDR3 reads CASSYAGGTEQFF. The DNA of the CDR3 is TGTGCCAGCAGTTACGCGGGGGGTACGGAGCAGTTCTTC.

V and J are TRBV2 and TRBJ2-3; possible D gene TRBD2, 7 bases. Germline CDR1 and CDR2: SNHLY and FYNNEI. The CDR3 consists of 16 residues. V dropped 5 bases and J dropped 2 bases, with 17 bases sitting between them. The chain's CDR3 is CASSPWGGGTTDTQYF. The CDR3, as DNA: TGTGCCAGCAGTCCCTGGGGCGGGGGCACCACAGATACGCAGTATTTT.

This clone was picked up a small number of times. CDR3 sequence reads: CASSAGGRSTEAFF. CDR3 coding DNA: TGTGCCAGCAGTGCGGGGGGTCGAAGCACTGAAGCTTTCTTT. This chain uses TRBV2 with TRBJ1-1; maybe TRBD1 (5 bases). The CDR3 length is 14 residues. The germline V and J ends were trimmed by 4 bases and 4 bases, with 13 bases remaining between them. Germline CDR1 SNHLY, CDR2 FYNNEI.

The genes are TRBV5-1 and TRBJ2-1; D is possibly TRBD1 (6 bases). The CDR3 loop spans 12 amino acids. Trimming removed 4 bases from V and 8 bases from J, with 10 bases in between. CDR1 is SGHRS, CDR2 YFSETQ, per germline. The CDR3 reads CASSTTGHEQFF. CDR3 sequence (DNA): TGCGCCAGCAGCACGACAGGCCATGAGCAGTTCTTC.

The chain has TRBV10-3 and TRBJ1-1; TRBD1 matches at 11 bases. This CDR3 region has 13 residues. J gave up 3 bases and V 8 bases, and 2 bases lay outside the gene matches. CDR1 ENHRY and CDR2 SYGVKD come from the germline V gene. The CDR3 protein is CAIGGQGDTEAFF. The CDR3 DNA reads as TGTGCCATCGGGGGACAGGGGGACACTGAAGCTTTCTTT.

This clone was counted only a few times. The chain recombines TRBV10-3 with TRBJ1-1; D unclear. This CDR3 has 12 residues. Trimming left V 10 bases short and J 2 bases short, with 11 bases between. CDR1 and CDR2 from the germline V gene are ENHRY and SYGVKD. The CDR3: CATLSINTEAFF. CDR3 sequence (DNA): TGTGCCACCCTCAGTATTAACACTGAAGCTTTCTTT.

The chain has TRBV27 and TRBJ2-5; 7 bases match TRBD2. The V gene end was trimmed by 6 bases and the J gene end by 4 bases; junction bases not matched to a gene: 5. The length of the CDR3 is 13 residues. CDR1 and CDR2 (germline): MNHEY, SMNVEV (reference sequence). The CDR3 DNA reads TGTGCCAGCAGACCGGGAGGCGGAGAGACCCAGTACTTC. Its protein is CASRPGGGETQYF.

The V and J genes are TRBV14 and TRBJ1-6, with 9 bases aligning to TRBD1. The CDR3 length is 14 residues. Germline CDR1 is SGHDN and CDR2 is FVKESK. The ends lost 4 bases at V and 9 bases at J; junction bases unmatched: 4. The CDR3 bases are TGTGCCAGCAGCCTGGACAGGGGTGGTTCACCCCTCCACTTT. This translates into CASSLDRGGSPLHF.

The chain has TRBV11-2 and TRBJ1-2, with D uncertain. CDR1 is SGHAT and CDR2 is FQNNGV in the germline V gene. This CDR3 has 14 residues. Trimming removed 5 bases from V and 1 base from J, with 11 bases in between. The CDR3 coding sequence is TGTGCCAGCAGCCCCGTGGAGGGTAACTATGGCTACACCTTC. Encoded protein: CASSPVEGNYGYTF.

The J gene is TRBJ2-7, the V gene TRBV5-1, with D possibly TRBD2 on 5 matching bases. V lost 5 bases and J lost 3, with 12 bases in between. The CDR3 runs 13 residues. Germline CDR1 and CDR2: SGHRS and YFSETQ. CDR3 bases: TGCGCCAGCAGAAGTGACGGGATCTACGAGCAGTACTTC. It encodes CASRSDGIYEQYF. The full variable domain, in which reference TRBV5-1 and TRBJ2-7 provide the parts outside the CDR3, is KAGVTQTPRYLIKTRGQQVTLSCSPISGHRSVSWYQQTPGQGLQFLFEYFSETQRNKGNFPGRFSGRQFSNSRSEMNVSTLELGDSALYLCASRSDGIYEQYFGPGTRLTVT.

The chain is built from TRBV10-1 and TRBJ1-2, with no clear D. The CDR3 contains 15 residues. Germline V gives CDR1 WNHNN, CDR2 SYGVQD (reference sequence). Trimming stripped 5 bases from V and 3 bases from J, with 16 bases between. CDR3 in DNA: TGCGCCAGCAGTTCCCCTGGGCTAAGACACTATGGCTACACCTTC. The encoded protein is CASSSPGLRHYGYTF.

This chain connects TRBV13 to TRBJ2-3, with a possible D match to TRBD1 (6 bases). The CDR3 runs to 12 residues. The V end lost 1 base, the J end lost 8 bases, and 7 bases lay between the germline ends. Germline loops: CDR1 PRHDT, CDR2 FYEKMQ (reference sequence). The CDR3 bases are TGTGCCAGCAGCTTAGAAGGGGGTACGCAGTATTTT. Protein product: CASSLEGGTQYF.

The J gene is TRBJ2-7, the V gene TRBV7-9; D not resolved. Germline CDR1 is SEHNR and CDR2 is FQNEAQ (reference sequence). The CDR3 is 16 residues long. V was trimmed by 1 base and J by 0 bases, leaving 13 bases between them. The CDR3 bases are TGTGCCAGCAGCTTAGTAAGCACTTCGAGCTCCTACGAGCAGTACTTC. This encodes CASSLVSTSSSYEQYF.

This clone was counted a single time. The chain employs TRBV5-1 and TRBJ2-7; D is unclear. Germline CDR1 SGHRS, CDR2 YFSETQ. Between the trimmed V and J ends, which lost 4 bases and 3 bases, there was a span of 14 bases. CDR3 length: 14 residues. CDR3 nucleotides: TGCGCCAGCAGCGTTGATGTGCAGTACTACGAGCAGTACTTC. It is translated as CASSVDVQYYEQYF.

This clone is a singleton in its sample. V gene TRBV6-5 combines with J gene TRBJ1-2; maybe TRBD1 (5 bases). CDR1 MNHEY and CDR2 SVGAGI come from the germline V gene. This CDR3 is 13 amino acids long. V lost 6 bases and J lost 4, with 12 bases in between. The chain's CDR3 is CASRGTGSYGYTF. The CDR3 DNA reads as TGTGCCAGCAGGGGGACCGGGAGCTATGGCTACACCTTC.

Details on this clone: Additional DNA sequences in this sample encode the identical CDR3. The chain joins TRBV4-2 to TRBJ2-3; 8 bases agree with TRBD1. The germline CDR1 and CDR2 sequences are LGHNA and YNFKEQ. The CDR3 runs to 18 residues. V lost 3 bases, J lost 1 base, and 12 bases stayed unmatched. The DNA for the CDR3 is TGTGCCAGCAGCCATTCTCTCTTAGGACAGGGAGGCACAGATACGCAGTATTTT. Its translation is CASSHSLLGQGGTDTQYF.

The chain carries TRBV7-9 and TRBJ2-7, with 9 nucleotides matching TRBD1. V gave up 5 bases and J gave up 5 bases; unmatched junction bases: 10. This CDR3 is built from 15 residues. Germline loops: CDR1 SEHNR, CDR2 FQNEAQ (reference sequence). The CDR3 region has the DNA TGTGCCAGCAGCCTACAGGGGACAGGGAGGAACGAGCAGTACTTC. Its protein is CASSLQGTGRNEQYF. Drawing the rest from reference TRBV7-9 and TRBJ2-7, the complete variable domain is DTGVSQNPRHKITKRGQNVTFRCDPISEHNRLYWYRQTLGQGPEFLTYFQNEAQLEKSRLLSDRFSAERPKGSFSTLEIQRTEQGDSAMYLCASSLQGTGRNEQYFGPGTRLTVT.

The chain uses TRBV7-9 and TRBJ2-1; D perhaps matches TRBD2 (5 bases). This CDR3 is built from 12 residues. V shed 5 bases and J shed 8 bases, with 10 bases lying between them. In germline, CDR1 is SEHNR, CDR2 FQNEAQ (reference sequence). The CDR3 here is CASSLLGHEQFF. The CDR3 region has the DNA TGTGCCAGCAGCCTACTAGGGCATGAGCAGTTCTTC.

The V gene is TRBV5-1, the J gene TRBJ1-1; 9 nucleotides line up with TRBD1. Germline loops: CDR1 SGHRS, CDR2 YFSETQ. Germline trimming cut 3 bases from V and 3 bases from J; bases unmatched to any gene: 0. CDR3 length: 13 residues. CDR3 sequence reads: CASSYRGHTEAFF. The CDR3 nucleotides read TGCGCCAGCAGCTACAGGGGGCACACTGAAGCTTTCTTT.